This T cell receptor beta chain stems from a study of CD8+ T cells in alopecia areata. Study as a whole: Treated patients were dosed with oral tofacitinib, taking 5 to 10 mg twice daily.

RNA extraction and reverse transcription yielded cDNA as sequencing template. TCRdb's table, derived via immunoSEQ multiplex PCR, lists solely in-frame clones and lacks some. The table has 120,000 or so clones, around 60% seen once. On this clone itself: The target antigen is unknown.

Treatment indicated: oral pan-JAK inhibitor, 5-10 mg twice daily. Germline lookup yields CDR1 LGHNA and CDR2 YSLEER. The CDR3 contains 14 residues. Trimming took off 1 base at V and 7 bases at J, with 11 bases between the two ends. Study observations and caveats: In scalp and blood during tofacitinib, many expanded lesional clones persisted.

The sequenced sample was CD4+ T cells sorted from blood, obtained at week 4, from a patient treated with tofacitinib. The receptor comes from a human donor with alopecia areata. The V and J genes are TRBV4-3 and TRBJ2-1; D unclear. CDR3 amino acids: CASSQAIRLNEQFF. As DNA, the CDR3 is TGCGCCAGCAGCCAAGCGATTCGGCTTAATGAGCAGTTCTTC.